This TCR beta chain was observed in a study of blood T cell repertoires in COVID-19 (dated by TCRdb to 2020 to 2021). About the full investigation: Samples from collaborators originated in the United States, Italy and Spain and spanned both the acute and convalescent phases of COVID-19. Where available, HLA class I and class II types were taken from metadata supplied by the sample provider and were not determined by assay-based typing. Deeply sampled blood TCRbeta repertoires from subjects exposed to, actively infected with, or recovered from COVID-19 were included in the dataset. Samples were obtained from the ongoing ImmuneRACE study (first 160 participants) and from some 1,200 subjects provided by 6 global collaborators. The repertoires were released in a freely available public database meant as a resource for research on the immune response to SARS-CoV-2. The prospective study material was composed of cDNA or gDNA derived from T cells, B-cell-depleted T cells, or PBMCs. Nearly every sample came with metadata listing a de-identified subject ID, COVID-19 status, age in years and sex. Overall study outcomes, separate from this receptor: How much clinical and demographic metadata was included differed by source and by participant, and the metadata was provided uncurated.

In Seattle, one collaborating source enrolled patients while the infection was active and tracked those patients longitudinally over the course of disease. Collaborating institutions collected whole blood in K2EDTA tubes following their own protocols. For TCRbeta analysis, collaborators shipped samples in one of three forms: frozen whole blood, isolated PBMCs, or DNA extracted from either of those sample types. Of note for this clone: Its cognate antigen has yet to be identified. No much larger clonotype is one base removed from it; base qualities were not supplied.

TCRbeta CDR3 regions were amplified from genomic DNA by means of the immunoSEQ Assay, a bias-controlled multiplex PCR. The original pipeline was this. The number of nucleated cells in each sample was estimated by amplification of reference gene primers within the assay. Sequence reads were collapsed and filtered to measure the absolute abundance of every unique TCRbeta CDR3 rearrangement. Productive Simpson clonality was computed per sample as the square root of Simpson's diversity index over productive rearrangements. Drawn from immuneACCESS, this table holds only the in-frame rearrangements with V and J called that TCRdb kept. Clones are partly lost; checked studies trace under half to an unresolved V gene and leave the rest unexplained. V and J calls and clone size are as listed in that table; D and trimming were resolved from the DNA. Counted in this sample were tens of thousands of clones; roughly four fifths of them appeared once. The ten biggest clones cover over 25% of the sample.

The sequence was obtained from a man in his 60s with COVID-19, enrolled during active disease. The sequencing sample was made of peripheral blood.

Here is the DNA: TGTGCCAGCAGTCCCCGGACAGGGGAAGGCTACACCTTC. It encodes CASSPRTGEGYTF. The chain uses TRBV27 and TRBJ1-2; 9 of the junction bases match TRBD1. Including the terminal cysteine and phenylalanine, the CDR3 comprises 13 residues. Left in the record is the CDR3 DNA by itself, 39 bases read in frame from the first base. As encoded in the germline V gene (reference sequence), CDR1 is MNHEY while CDR2 is SMNVEV. The junction shows trimming of 5 bases on V and 8 bases on J, and the gene matches do not reach 6 bases of it.